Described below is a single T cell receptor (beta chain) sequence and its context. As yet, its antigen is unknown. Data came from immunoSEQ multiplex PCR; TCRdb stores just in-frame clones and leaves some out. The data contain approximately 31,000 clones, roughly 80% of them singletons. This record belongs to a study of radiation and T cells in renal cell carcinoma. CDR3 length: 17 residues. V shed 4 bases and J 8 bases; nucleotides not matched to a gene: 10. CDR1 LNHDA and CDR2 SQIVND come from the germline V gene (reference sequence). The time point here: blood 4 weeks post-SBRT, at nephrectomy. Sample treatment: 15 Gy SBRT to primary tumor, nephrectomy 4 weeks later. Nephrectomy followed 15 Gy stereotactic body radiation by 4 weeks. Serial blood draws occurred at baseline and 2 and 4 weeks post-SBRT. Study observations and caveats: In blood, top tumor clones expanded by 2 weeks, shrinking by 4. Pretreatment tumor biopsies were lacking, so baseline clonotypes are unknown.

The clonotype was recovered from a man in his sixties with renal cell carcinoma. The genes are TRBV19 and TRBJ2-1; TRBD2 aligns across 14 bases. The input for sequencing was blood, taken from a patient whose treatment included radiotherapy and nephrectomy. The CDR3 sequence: CASSKVLGTSGSDEQFF. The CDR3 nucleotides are TGTGCCAGTAGTAAAGTACTAGGGACTAGCGGGAGCGATGAGCAGTTCTTC.